This record concerns one T cell receptor beta chain sequence. Antigen unknown. These data belong to a study of cytomegalovirus exposure and HLA in healthy donors. Study findings and constraints: It was reported that the classifier diagnosed cytomegalovirus status with high specificity and sensitivity in both the original and validation cohorts. Among CMV-associated TCR beta chains, most appeared HLA-restricted in a later analysis. Per a prior analysis, the majority of TCR beta V segments were productive roughly 87% or roughly 30% of the time. The authors assumed roughly uniform sequencing depth across donors for presence/absence analyses.

V was pared by 6 bases and J by 0 bases, with 9 bases between. The CDR3 extends over 14 amino acids. Germline CDR1 reads MDHEN; CDR2 reads SYDVKM. The PCR ran on 60 Vbeta and 13 Jbeta primers. Profiling relied on immunoSEQ multiplex PCR, and the TCRdb table lists in-frame clones only, not all of them. The sample records about 200,000 clones, 86% being singletons. The clonotype comes from a woman younger than 45 in good health and CMV-seronegative. The rearrangement links TRBV28 to TRBJ1-5; D is uncertain. The sequencing input was PBMCs. CDR3 sequence: CASRLPYSNQPQHF. In nucleotides, the CDR3 is TGTGCCAGCAGGCTCCCCTATAGCAATCAGCCCCAGCATTTT.